The clone carrying this T cell receptor (beta chain) was seen ten or more times. The antigen remains unidentified. This CDR3 has 12 amino acids. Per germline, CDR1 DFQATT and CDR2 SNEGSKA (reference sequence). The V end was cut by 3 bases, the J end by 4 bases, with 10 bases between. TCRdb redid the calling of the 5' RACE reads with MiXCR, one entry per CDR3 protein. The table has 30,000 to 45,000 distinct CDR3 sequences, around 10% seen once; the top ten hold around 3.9%. The data stem from a study of neurological immune-mediated disorders. Study-wide points: TCR clonal expansion peaked in HTLV-1-associated myelopathy patients and was lowest in multiple sclerosis patients. Across subjects, expanded clones had no CDR3 amino acid sequences in common, pointing to private repertoires in all groups.

Sorted libraries drew on approximately 960,000 CD4+ or CD8+ T cells. Material for sequencing was CD4+ T cells from blood. The sequence derives from a woman aged 30 to 39 with HTLV-1-associated myelopathy (HAM/TSP). This chain connects TRBV20-1 to TRBJ2-7, with D unclear. The CDR3, as DNA: TGCAGTGCTAGTCTCGACTCTTACGAGCAGTACTTC. It codes for CSASLDSYEQYF.